The T cell receptor beta chain described here comes from a study of blood T cell repertoires in COVID-19. Across the whole study: The origin of the acute and convalescent COVID-19 samples was the United States, Italy and Spain.

The CDR3 covers 14 residues. Germline assignment: CDR1 MNHNS and CDR2 SASEGT. V was pared by 0 bases and J by 4 bases, with 2 bases of the junction left unmatched. Cohort allocation depended upon clinical history that participants reported. Two negative PCRs, clearance, or symptom resolution were required of recovered Cohort 3 donors. In the original workflow: Amplifying reference gene primers gave estimates of nucleated cell counts. The protocol was immunoSEQ multiplex PCR, while the TCRdb copy is restricted to in-frame clones and leaves out a portion. The V and J calls and clone size were taken over from that table, and D and trimming were inferred from the DNA. Among 260,000 or so clones listed, 85% were seen once.

This sequence joins TRBV6-1 and TRBJ1-1, with 7 bases fitting TRBD1. The origin of this receptor is a woman aged 45-65 years who had recovered from COVID-19. The specimen was PBMCs or T cells enriched from blood (not recorded which). CDR3 DNA: TGTGCCAGCAGTGAAGCGTGGACAGGCACTGAAGCTTTCTTT. Translated, it gives CASSEAWTGTEAFF.